This T cell receptor (beta chain) was obtained from a study of immune cell composition in non-small cell lung cancer. Study observations and caveats: It was not proven that tumour-reactive clones equal dominant tumour-associated clones. TIL tumour reactivity correlated with maximal tumour-associated clone frequency in adenocarcinoma.

To note about this clone: What it recognizes is unknown. Distinct nucleotide sequences in the sample also encode this CDR3.

The repertoire was sequenced with immunoSEQ multiplex PCR; TCRdb's copy has only in-frame clones and lacks some. The table shows more than 7,500 clones, with 65% to 80% occurring only once. V was cut by 10 bases and J by 0 bases, with 10 bases left in between. The CDR3 spans 14 residues. In germline, CDR1 is LNHDA, CDR2 SQIVND (reference sequence). Material for sequencing was lung tumor tissue. The receptor was derived from a human donor with non-small cell lung cancer. This chain links TRBV19 with TRBJ2-6; TRBD1 is a possible D gene (6 bases). The CDR3 region has the DNA TGTGCCACTAAAGGGGGCTCTGGGGCCAACGTCCTGACTTTC. Encoded protein: CATKGGSGANVLTF.